This is a list of T cell receptor beta chains from one sample in a study of spatial heterogeneity in lung cancer. TCRdb used MiXCR to reprocess the 5' RACE reads, holding one entry per CDR3 protein. The sample shows about 120,000 distinct CDR3 sequences, 10% to 15% of them seen only once. The input for sequencing was PBMCs, taken at follow-up. The receptors originated from a male donor with early-stage non-small cell lung cancer. CDR3s include the opening cysteine and the closing phenylalanine or tryptophan. The order of the fields is clone size, J gene, D gene, V gene, CDR3 protein, CDR3 DNA. The D gene is left open where the match is weak. Only part of the rows carry a size: once, few, many, or a class if the clone is expanded.

clone size: few; J gene: TRBJ1-6; D gene: -; V gene: TRBV7-2; CDR3 protein: CASSLARDNSPLHF; CDR3 DNA: TGTGCCAGCAGCTTGGCCAGGGATAATTCACCCCTCCACTTT
clone size: -; J gene: TRBJ2-5; D gene: TRBD2; V gene: TRBV5-1; CDR3 protein: CASSLDLARGGRVQETQYF; CDR3 DNA: TGCGCCAGCAGCTTGGACCTCGCGCGGGGGGGCCGGGTCCAAGAGACCCAGTACTTC
clone size: -; J gene: TRBJ2-2; D gene: -; V gene: TRBV4-3; CDR3 protein: CASSLRDKNTGELLF; CDR3 DNA: TGCGCCAGCAGCCTCCGGGACAAGAACACCGGGGAGCTGCTTTTT
clone size: many; J gene: TRBJ1-5; D gene: TRBD1; V gene: TRBV27; CDR3 protein: CASSPGGAGLAQHF; CDR3 DNA: TGTGCCAGCAGTCCAGGGGGCGCGGGATTAGCCCAGCATTTT
clone size: many; J gene: TRBJ1-5; D gene: -; V gene: TRBV29-1; CDR3 protein: CSVGDSNQPQHF; CDR3 DNA: TGCAGCGTCGGAGATAGCAATCAGCCCCAGCATTTT
clone size: many; J gene: TRBJ1-6; D gene: TRBD1; V gene: TRBV10-3; CDR3 protein: CAISGQGVSSYNSPLHF; CDR3 DNA: TGTGCCATCAGTGGACAGGGCGTGAGCTCCTATAATTCACCCCTCCACTTT
clone size: many; J gene: TRBJ2-1; D gene: -; V gene: TRBV7-2; CDR3 protein: CASSLPGSRSYNEQFF; CDR3 DNA: TGTGCCAGCAGCTTACCTGGTTCTCGCTCCTACAATGAGCAGTTCTTC
clone size: many; J gene: TRBJ2-1; D gene: -; V gene: TRBV20-1; CDR3 protein: CSAPLSYEQFF; CDR3 DNA: TGCAGTGCCCCTCTATCGTATGAGCAGTTCTTC
clone size: few; J gene: TRBJ2-5; D gene: -; V gene: TRBV5-5; CDR3 protein: CASSLTPIVETQYF; CDR3 DNA: TGTGCCAGCAGCTTAACACCAATTGTAGAGACCCAGTACTTC
clone size: many; J gene: TRBJ1-4; D gene: -; V gene: TRBV2; CDR3 protein: CASSSPGDAPSAANEKLFF; CDR3 DNA: TGTGCCAGCAGTTCCCCCGGAGACGCCCCTTCAGCCGCAAATGAAAAACTGTTTTTT
clone size: few; J gene: TRBJ2-3; D gene: TRBD1; V gene: TRBV20-1; CDR3 protein: CSIPDRVGTDTQYF; CDR3 DNA: TGCAGTATTCCGGACAGGGTCGGAACAGATACGCAGTATTTT
clone size: few; J gene: TRBJ1-3; D gene: -; V gene: TRBV2; CDR3 protein: CASEGRDSGNTIYF; CDR3 DNA: TGTGCCAGCGAGGGACGGGACTCTGGAAACACCATATATTTT
clone size: -; J gene: TRBJ2-7; D gene: -; V gene: TRBV11-2; CDR3 protein: CASSVTGPYEQYF; CDR3 DNA: TGTGCCAGCAGCGTTACAGGTCCTTACGAGCAGTACTTC
clone size: many; J gene: TRBJ2-1; D gene: TRBD2; V gene: TRBV12-5; CDR3 protein: CASGLGSGGPEQFF; CDR3 DNA: TGTGCTAGTGGTTTAGGTAGCGGGGGGCCTGAGCAGTTCTTC
clone size: -; J gene: TRBJ2-7; D gene: -; V gene: TRBV18; CDR3 protein: CASSDSRGSSYEQYF; CDR3 DNA: TGTGCCAGCTCAGACTCCAGGGGAAGCTCCTACGAGCAGTACTTC
clone size: -; J gene: TRBJ2-6; D gene: TRBD1; V gene: TRBV18; CDR3 protein: CASSLLTGPGANVLTF; CDR3 DNA: TGTGCCAGCTCGCTCTTGACAGGGCCTGGGGCCAACGTCCTGACTTTC
clone size: few; J gene: TRBJ2-7; D gene: TRBD1; V gene: TRBV5-1; CDR3 protein: CASSLTGGRDEQYF; CDR3 DNA: TGCGCCAGCAGCTTGACAGGGGGCCGGGACGAGCAGTACTTC
clone size: -; J gene: TRBJ2-2; D gene: -; V gene: TRBV2; CDR3 protein: CASSERRPAGELFF; CDR3 DNA: TGTGCCAGCAGTGAAAGGAGACCCGCCGGGGAGCTGTTTTTT
clone size: few; J gene: TRBJ1-1; D gene: -; V gene: TRBV12-3/TRBV12-4; CDR3 protein: CASSAGVLTEAFF; CDR3 DNA: TGTGCCAGCAGTGCAGGGGTTTTAACTGAAGCTTTCTTT
clone size: -; J gene: TRBJ2-7; D gene: -; V gene: TRBV28; CDR3 protein: CASSFGQPREQYF; CDR3 DNA: TGTGCCAGCAGCTTTGGACAGCCCCGCGAGCAGTACTTC
clone size: once; J gene: TRBJ2-1; D gene: -; V gene: TRBV5-1; CDR3 protein: CASSLEPGWVSVPPYNEQFF; CDR3 DNA: TGCGCCAGCAGCTTGGAGCCCGGGTGGGTGTCCGTCCCCCCCTACAATGAGCAGTTCTTC
clone size: -; J gene: TRBJ2-3; D gene: -; V gene: TRBV7-9; CDR3 protein: CASSSKPGLNTDTQYF; CDR3 DNA: TGTGCCAGCAGCTCGAAACCAGGACTTAACACAGATACGCAGTATTTT
clone size: few; J gene: TRBJ2-3; D gene: TRBD2; V gene: TRBV2; CDR3 protein: CASRQGRAGGDTQYF; CDR3 DNA: TGTGCCAGCCGACAGGGCAGAGCGGGGGGAGATACGCAGTATTTT
clone size: few; J gene: TRBJ2-5; D gene: TRBD1; V gene: TRBV9; CDR3 protein: CASSGTGEIGETQYF; CDR3 DNA: TGTGCCAGCAGCGGCACAGGGGAGATAGGAGAGACCCAGTACTTC
clone size: many; J gene: TRBJ1-3; D gene: TRBD1; V gene: TRBV11-1; CDR3 protein: CASSSGRDRRNTIYF; CDR3 DNA: TGTGCCAGCAGCTCAGGTCGGGACAGACGAAACACCATATATTTT
clone size: -; J gene: TRBJ2-5; D gene: -; V gene: TRBV10-3; CDR3 protein: CAISDIQETQYF; CDR3 DNA: TGTGCCATCAGTGATATACAAGAGACCCAGTACTTC
clone size: once; J gene: TRBJ2-7; D gene: TRBD2; V gene: TRBV20-1; CDR3 protein: CSASSPGLAGGGMYF; CDR3 DNA: TGCAGTGCTTCGTCGCCCGGACTAGCGGGGGGAGGGATGTACTTC
clone size: few; J gene: TRBJ2-2; D gene: -; V gene: TRBV29-1; CDR3 protein: CSLEVQGWDTGELFF; CDR3 DNA: TGCAGCCTAGAGGTACAGGGATGGGACACCGGGGAGCTGTTTTTT
clone size: many; J gene: TRBJ2-7; D gene: -; V gene: TRBV6-5; CDR3 protein: CASSYSGTGTYEQYF; CDR3 DNA: TGTGCCAGCAGTTACTCAGGGACGGGCACCTACGAGCAGTACTTC
clone size: few; J gene: TRBJ2-1; D gene: TRBD2; V gene: TRBV4-1; CDR3 protein: CASSLPGRGGNEQFF; CDR3 DNA: TGCGCCAGCAGCCTCCCGGGGCGGGGGGGCAATGAGCAGTTCTTC
clone size: many; J gene: TRBJ2-3; D gene: -; V gene: TRBV6-2/TRBV6-3; CDR3 protein: CASSSSTGVTDTQYF; CDR3 DNA: TGTGCCAGCAGTTCCTCAACGGGCGTTACAGATACGCAGTATTTT
clone size: few; J gene: TRBJ2-2; D gene: -; V gene: TRBV7-3; CDR3 protein: CASSFEGTAGLINTGELFF; CDR3 DNA: TGTGCCAGCAGCTTTGAGGGAACGGCGGGACTGATAAACACCGGGGAGCTGTTTTTT
clone size: -; J gene: TRBJ2-7; D gene: -; V gene: TRBV10-3; CDR3 protein: CAISEPLGGYEQYF; CDR3 DNA: TGTGCCATCAGTGAGCCCCTGGGCGGGTACGAGCAGTACTTC
clone size: -; J gene: TRBJ1-1; D gene: -; V gene: TRBV14; CDR3 protein: CASSPSWAGIVNTEAFF; CDR3 DNA: TGTGCCAGCAGCCCTTCCTGGGCAGGGATAGTGAACACTGAAGCTTTCTTT
clone size: -; J gene: TRBJ2-7; D gene: TRBD2; V gene: TRBV20-1; CDR3 protein: CSARASGGATYEQYF; CDR3 DNA: TGCAGTGCTAGGGCTAGCGGGGGGGCAACGTACGAGCAGTACTTC
clone size: few; J gene: TRBJ2-5; D gene: -; V gene: TRBV5-1; CDR3 protein: CASSLDEETQYF; CDR3 DNA: TGCGCCAGCAGCTTGGATGAAGAGACCCAGTACTTC
clone size: -; J gene: TRBJ1-1; D gene: -; V gene: TRBV6-2/TRBV6-3; CDR3 protein: CASRIDGPNTEAFF; CDR3 DNA: TGTGCCAGCAGAATAGACGGACCTAACACTGAAGCTTTCTTT
clone size: -; J gene: TRBJ1-1; D gene: TRBD1; V gene: TRBV6-5; CDR3 protein: CASSSGQVKAENTEAFF; CDR3 DNA: TGTGCCAGCAGCTCAGGACAGGTTAAGGCAGAAAACACTGAAGCTTTCTTT
clone size: many; J gene: TRBJ2-1; D gene: -; V gene: TRBV27; CDR3 protein: CASSPLQAVNNEQFF; CDR3 DNA: TGTGCCAGCAGTCCACTACAGGCGGTAAACAATGAGCAGTTCTTC
clone size: -; J gene: TRBJ1-1; D gene: TRBD1; V gene: TRBV10-2; CDR3 protein: CASSELQGAFF; CDR3 DNA: TGCGCCAGCAGTGAGTTACAGGGGGCTTTCTTT
clone size: -; J gene: TRBJ2-3; D gene: -; V gene: TRBV27; CDR3 protein: CASSRARDTQYF; CDR3 DNA: TGTGCCAGCAGCCGGGCCAGGGATACGCAGTATTTT
clone size: many; J gene: TRBJ1-2; D gene: -; V gene: TRBV28; CDR3 protein: CASSFLDRNYGYTF; CDR3 DNA: TGTGCCAGCAGTTTTTTGGACAGAAACTATGGCTACACCTTC
clone size: many; J gene: TRBJ2-5; D gene: -; V gene: TRBV9; CDR3 protein: CASSVDARGGETQYF; CDR3 DNA: TGTGCCAGCAGCGTAGATGCCAGGGGGGGAGAGACCCAGTACTTC
clone size: -; J gene: TRBJ2-7; D gene: -; V gene: TRBV12-3/TRBV12-4; CDR3 protein: CACSPSLPEQYF; CDR3 DNA: TGTGCCTGCTCCCCTTCCCTTCCCGAGCAGTACTTC
clone size: few; J gene: TRBJ2-7; D gene: TRBD1; V gene: TRBV28; CDR3 protein: CASSLPGQATYEQYF; CDR3 DNA: TGTGCCAGCAGTTTACCCGGACAGGCCACCTACGAGCAGTACTTC
clone size: -; J gene: TRBJ2-3; D gene: -; V gene: TRBV6-2/TRBV6-3; CDR3 protein: CASSSGRADTQYF; CDR3 DNA: TGTGCCAGCAGCTCCGGCCGGGCAGATACGCAGTATTTT
clone size: -; J gene: TRBJ1-5; D gene: -; V gene: TRBV7-6; CDR3 protein: CASSYLQGPNQPQHF; CDR3 DNA: TGTGCCAGCAGCTACCTACAGGGACCCAATCAGCCCCAGCATTTT
clone size: -; J gene: TRBJ2-6; D gene: TRBD2; V gene: TRBV6-2/TRBV6-3; CDR3 protein: CASSYGGLVSGANVLTF; CDR3 DNA: TGTGCCAGCAGTTACGGGGGACTAGTCTCTGGGGCCAACGTCCTGACTTTC
clone size: many; J gene: TRBJ1-5; D gene: -; V gene: TRBV5-5; CDR3 protein: CASSLAGGTRSNQPQHF; CDR3 DNA: TGTGCCAGCAGCTTGGCGGGCGGAACCAGGTCCAATCAGCCCCAGCATTTT
clone size: many; J gene: TRBJ1-1; D gene: -; V gene: TRBV20-1; CDR3 protein: CSARLPGGMNTEAFF; CDR3 DNA: TGCAGTGCTCGCCTTCCCGGGGGCATGAACACTGAAGCTTTCTTT
clone size: many; J gene: TRBJ2-3; D gene: TRBD1; V gene: TRBV28; CDR3 protein: CASSLDRARAYTQYF; CDR3 DNA: TGTGCCAGCAGTTTGGACAGGGCGCGCGCGTATACGCAGTATTTT
clone size: few; J gene: TRBJ2-3; D gene: TRBD2; V gene: TRBV7-8; CDR3 protein: CASSPRTSGGSDTQYF; CDR3 DNA: TGTGCCAGCAGCCCACGGACTAGCGGGGGGTCAGATACGCAGTATTTT
clone size: -; J gene: TRBJ2-7; D gene: TRBD1; V gene: TRBV6-6; CDR3 protein: CASSYGQGGVQYF; CDR3 DNA: TGTGCCAGCAGTTACGGACAGGGGGGGGTGCAGTACTTC
clone size: -; J gene: TRBJ2-5; D gene: TRBD2; V gene: TRBV27; CDR3 protein: CASSPGLAVPPYF; CDR3 DNA: TGTGCCAGCAGTCCGGGACTAGCCGTTCCCCCGTACTTC
clone size: few; J gene: TRBJ2-3; D gene: -; V gene: TRBV24-1; CDR3 protein: CATSDPGRGDTQYF; CDR3 DNA: TGTGCCACCAGTGATCCCGGAAGGGGGGATACGCAGTATTTT
clone size: few; J gene: TRBJ1-6; D gene: TRBD1; V gene: TRBV5-1; CDR3 protein: CASSLAGQGKSPLHF; CDR3 DNA: TGCGCCAGCAGCTTGGCGGGACAGGGGAAATCACCCCTCCACTTT
clone size: many; J gene: TRBJ1-6; D gene: -; V gene: TRBV7-9; CDR3 protein: CASSLGQNNSPLHF; CDR3 DNA: TGTGCCAGCAGCCTCGGACAGAACAATTCACCCCTCCACTTT
clone size: -; J gene: TRBJ1-6; D gene: TRBD1; V gene: TRBV3-1; CDR3 protein: CASSQDFGTGETPLHF; CDR3 DNA: TGTGCCAGCAGCCAAGATTTCGGGACAGGGGAGACACCCCTCCACTTT